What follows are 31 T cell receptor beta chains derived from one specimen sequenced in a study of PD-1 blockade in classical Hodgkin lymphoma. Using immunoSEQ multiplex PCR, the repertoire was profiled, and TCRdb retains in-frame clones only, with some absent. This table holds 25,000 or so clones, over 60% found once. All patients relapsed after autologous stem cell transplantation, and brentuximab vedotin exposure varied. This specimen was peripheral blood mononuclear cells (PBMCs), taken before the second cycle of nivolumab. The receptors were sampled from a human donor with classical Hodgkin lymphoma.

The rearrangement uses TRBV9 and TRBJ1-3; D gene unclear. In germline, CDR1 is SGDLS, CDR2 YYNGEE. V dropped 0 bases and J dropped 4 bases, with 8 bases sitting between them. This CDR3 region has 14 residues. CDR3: CASSVDLLGNTIYF. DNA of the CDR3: TGTGCCAGCAGCGTAGACTTGTTGGGAAACACCATATATTTT.

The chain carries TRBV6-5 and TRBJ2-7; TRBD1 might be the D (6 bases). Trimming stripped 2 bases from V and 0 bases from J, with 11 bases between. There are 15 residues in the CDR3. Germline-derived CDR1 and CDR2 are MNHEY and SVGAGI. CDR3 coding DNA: TGTGCCAGCAGTTACGGTGGGGGCTTCTCCTACGAGCAGTACTTC. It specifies CASSYGGGFSYEQYF.

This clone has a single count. CDR3 sequence: CASDHRRTDTQYF. DNA of the CDR3: TGTGCCAGCGACCACCGGCGGACAGATACGCAGTATTTT. This sequence joins TRBV7-2 and TRBJ2-3; D remains ambiguous. Trimming stripped 8 bases from V and 3 bases from J, with 12 bases between. The CDR3 has 13 residues. Germline CDR1 and CDR2: SGHTA and FQGNSA.

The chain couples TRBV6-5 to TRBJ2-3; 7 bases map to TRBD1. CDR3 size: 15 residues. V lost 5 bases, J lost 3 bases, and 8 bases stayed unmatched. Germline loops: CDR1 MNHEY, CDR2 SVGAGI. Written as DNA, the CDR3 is TGTGCCAGCAGTCCCTGGGGACAGCCGACAGATACGCAGTATTTT. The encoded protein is CASSPWGQPTDTQYF.

The DNA of the CDR3 is TGTGCCAGCAGCCAGGGGGACACCTACACAGATACGCAGTATTTT. Its protein product is CASSQGDTYTDTQYF. V gene TRBV7-2 combines with J gene TRBJ2-3, with 7 bases fitting TRBD1. CDR3 length: 15 residues. The V gene end was trimmed by 5 bases and the J gene end by 2 bases; junction bases not matched to a gene: 7. Germline V gene lookup returns CDR1 SGHTA and CDR2 FQGNSA.

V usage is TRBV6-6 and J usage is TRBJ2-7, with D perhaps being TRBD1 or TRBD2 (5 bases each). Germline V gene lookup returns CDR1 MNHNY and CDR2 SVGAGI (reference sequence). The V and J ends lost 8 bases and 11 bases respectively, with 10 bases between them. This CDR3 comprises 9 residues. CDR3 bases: TGTGCCAGCGGGGGTTTAGAGTACTTC. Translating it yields CASGGLEYF.

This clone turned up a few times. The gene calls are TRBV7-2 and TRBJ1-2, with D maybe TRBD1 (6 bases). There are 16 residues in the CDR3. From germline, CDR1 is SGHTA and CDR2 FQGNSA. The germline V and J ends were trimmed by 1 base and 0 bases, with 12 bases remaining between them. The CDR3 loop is CASSLVAPGANYGYTF. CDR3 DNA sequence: TGTGCCAGCAGCTTAGTAGCGCCAGGGGCTAACTATGGCTACACCTTC.

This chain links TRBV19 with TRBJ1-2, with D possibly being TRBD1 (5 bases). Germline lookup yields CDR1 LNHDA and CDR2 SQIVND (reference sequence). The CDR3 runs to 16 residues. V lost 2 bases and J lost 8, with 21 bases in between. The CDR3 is CASSIRDREDVFGYTF. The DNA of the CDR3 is TGTGCCAGTAGTATAAGGGACCGGGAAGATGTCTTCGGCTACACCTTC.

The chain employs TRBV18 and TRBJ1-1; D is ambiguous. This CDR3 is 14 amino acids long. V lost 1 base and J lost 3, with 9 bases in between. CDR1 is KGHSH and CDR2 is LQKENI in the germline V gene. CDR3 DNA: TGTGCCAGCTCACCACAGCGACCCGACACTGAAGCTTTCTTT. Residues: CASSPQRPDTEAFF. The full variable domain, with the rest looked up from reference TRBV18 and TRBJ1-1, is NAGVMQNPRHLVRRRGQEARLRCSPMKGHSHVYWYRQLPEEGLKFMVYLQKENIIDESGMPKERFSAEFPKEGPSILRIQQVVRGDSAAYFCASSPQRPDTEAFFGQGTRLTVV.

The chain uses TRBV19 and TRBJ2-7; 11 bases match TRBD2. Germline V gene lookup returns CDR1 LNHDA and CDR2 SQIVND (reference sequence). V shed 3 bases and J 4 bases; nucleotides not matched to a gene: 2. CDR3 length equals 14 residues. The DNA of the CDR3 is TGTGCCAGTAGTATGACTAGCGGGACATACGAGCAGTACTTC. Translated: CASSMTSGTYEQYF.

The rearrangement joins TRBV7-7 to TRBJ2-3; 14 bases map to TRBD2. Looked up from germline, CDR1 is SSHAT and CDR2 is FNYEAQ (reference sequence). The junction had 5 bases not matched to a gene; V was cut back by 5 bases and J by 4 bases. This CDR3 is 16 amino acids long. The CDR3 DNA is TGTGCCAGCAGCCCGGGACTAGCGGGGGCGGCAGATACGCAGTATTTT. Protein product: CASSPGLAGAADTQYF.

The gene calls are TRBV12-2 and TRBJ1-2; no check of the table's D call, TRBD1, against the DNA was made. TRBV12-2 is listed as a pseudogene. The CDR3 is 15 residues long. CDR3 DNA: TGTGCAAGTCGCTCAAGGACAGGGAGGGTCTATGGCTACACCTTC. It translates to CASRSRTGRVYGYTF.

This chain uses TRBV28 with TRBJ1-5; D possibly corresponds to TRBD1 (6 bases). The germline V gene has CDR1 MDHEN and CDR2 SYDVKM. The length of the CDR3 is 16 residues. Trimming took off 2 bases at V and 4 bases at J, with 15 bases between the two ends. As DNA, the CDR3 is TGTGCCAGCAGTTTACCCCGGGACATTGGTAATCAGCCCCAGCATTTT. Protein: CASSLPRDIGNQPQHF.

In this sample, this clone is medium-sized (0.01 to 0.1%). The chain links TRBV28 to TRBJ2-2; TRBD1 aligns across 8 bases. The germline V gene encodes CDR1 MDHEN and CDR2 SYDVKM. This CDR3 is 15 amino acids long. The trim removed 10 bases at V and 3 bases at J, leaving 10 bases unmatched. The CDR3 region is CATATGTGDTGELFF. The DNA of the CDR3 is TGTGCCACCGCGACGGGGACAGGTGACACCGGGGAGCTGTTTTTT.

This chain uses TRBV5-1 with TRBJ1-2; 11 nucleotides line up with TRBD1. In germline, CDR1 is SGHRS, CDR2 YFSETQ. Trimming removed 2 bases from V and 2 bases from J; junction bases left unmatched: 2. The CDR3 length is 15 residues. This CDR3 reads CASSLGQGANYGYTF. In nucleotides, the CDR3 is TGCGCCAGCAGCTTAGGACAGGGGGCAAACTATGGCTACACCTTC.

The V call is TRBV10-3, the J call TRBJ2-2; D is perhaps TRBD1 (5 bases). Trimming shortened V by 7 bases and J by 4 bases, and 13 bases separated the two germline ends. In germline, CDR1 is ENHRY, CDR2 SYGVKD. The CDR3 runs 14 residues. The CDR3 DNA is TGTGCCATCAACGGGCAGGGCGGCACCGGGGAGCTGTTTTTT. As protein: CAINGQGGTGELFF.

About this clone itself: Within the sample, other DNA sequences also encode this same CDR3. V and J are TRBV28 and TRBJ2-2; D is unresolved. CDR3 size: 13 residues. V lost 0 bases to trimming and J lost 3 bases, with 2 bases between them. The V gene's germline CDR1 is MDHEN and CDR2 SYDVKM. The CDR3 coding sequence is TGTGCCAGCAGTTTATGGGACACCGGGGAGCTGTTTTTT. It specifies CASSLWDTGELFF. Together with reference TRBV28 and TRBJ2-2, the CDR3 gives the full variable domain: DVKVTQSSRYLVKRTGEKVFLECVQDMDHENMFWYRQDPGLGLRLIYFSYDVKMKEKGDIPEGYSVSREKKERFSLILESASTNQTSMYLCASSLWDTGELFFGEGSRLTVL.

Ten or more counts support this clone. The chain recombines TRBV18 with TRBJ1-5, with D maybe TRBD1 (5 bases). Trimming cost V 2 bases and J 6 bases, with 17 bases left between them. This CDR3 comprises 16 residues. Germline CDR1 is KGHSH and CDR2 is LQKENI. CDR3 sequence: CASSPMSSGYGQPQHF. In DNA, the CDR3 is TGTGCCAGCTCACCAATGTCGTCAGGGTATGGTCAGCCCCAGCATTTT.

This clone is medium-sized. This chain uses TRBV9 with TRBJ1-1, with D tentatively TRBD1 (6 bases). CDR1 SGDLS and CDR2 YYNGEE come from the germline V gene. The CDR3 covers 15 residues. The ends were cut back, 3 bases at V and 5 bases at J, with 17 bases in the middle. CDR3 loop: CASSAGEPRGTEAFF. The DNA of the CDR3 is TGTGCCAGCAGCGCTGGGGAACCGAGGGGGACTGAAGCTTTCTTT.

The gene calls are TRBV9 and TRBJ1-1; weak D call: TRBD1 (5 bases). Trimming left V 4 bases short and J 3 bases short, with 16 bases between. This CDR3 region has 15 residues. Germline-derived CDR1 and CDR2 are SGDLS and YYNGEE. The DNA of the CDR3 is TGTGCCAGCAGCCCCCAACCTATGGGGGACACTGAAGCTTTCTTT. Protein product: CASSPQPMGDTEAFF.

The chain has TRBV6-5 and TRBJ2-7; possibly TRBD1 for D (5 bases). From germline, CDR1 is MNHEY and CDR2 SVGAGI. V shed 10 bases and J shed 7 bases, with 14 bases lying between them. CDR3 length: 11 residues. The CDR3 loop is CATKGFGEQYF. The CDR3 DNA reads TGTGCCACCAAGGGGTTTGGGGAGCAGTACTTC.

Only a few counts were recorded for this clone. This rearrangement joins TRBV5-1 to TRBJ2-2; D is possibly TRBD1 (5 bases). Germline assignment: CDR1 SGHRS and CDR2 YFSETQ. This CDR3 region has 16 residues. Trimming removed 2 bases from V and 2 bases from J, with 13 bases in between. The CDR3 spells CASSLPDTINTGELFF. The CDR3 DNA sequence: TGCGCCAGCAGCTTACCGGACACAATCAACACCGGGGAGCTGTTTTTT. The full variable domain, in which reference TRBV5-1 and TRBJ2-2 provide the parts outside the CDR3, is KAGVTQTPRYLIKTRGQQVTLSCSPISGHRSVSWYQQTPGQGLQFLFEYFSETQRNKGNFPGRFSGRQFSNSRSEMNVSTLELGDSALYLCASSLPDTINTGELFFGEGSRLTVL.

The CDR3 DNA reads TGTGCCAGCAGCCACTTTTTAGGGGGCAGGGGGATGGAGGAGCAGTACTTC. It translates to CASSHFLGGRGMEEQYF. This chain uses TRBV5-4 with TRBJ2-7, with TRBD1 identical over 7 bases. V was clipped by 4 bases and J by 7 bases; unmatched bases: 20. Germline CDR1 is SGHNT and CDR2 is YYREEE (reference sequence). CDR3 length equals 17 residues.

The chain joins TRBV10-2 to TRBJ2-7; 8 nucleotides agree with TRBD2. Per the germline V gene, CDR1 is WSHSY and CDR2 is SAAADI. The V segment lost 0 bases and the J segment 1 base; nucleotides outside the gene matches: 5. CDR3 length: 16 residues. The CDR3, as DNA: TGCGCCAGCAGTGAGTCGACACGCGGGGGGTCCTACGAGCAGTACTTC. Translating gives CASSESTRGGSYEQYF.

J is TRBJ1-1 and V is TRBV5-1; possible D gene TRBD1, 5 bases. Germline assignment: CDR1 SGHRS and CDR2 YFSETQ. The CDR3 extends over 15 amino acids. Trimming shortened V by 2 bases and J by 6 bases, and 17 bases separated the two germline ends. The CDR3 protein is CASSLRTSNPSEAFF. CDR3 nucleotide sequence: TGCGCCAGCAGCTTAAGGACATCAAATCCCTCTGAAGCTTTCTTT.

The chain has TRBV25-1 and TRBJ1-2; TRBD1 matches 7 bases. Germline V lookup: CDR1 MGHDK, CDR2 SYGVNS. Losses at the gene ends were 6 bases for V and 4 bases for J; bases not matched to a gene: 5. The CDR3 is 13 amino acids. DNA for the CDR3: TGTGCCAGCAGCGGACAGGAGATCTATGGCTACACCTTC. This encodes CASSGQEIYGYTF.

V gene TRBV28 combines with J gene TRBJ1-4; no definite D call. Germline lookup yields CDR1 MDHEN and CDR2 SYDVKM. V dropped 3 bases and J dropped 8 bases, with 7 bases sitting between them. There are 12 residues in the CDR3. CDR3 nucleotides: TGTGCCAGCAGTTTGGGCCTCGAAAAACTGTTTTTT. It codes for CASSLGLEKLFF.

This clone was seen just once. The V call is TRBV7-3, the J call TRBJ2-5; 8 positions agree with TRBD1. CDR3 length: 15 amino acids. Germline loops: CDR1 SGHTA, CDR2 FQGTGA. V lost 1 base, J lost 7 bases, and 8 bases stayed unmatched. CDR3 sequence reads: CASSLMAGGEGTQYF. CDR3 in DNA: TGTGCCAGCAGCTTAATGGCAGGGGGCGAGGGGACCCAGTACTTC.

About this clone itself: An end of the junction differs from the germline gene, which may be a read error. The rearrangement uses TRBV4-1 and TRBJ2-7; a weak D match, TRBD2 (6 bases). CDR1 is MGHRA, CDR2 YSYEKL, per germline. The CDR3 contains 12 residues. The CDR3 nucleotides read TGCGCCAGCAGCCAAATCTCCGGGACTCTACATTTC. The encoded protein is CASSQISGTLHF.

The CDR3 protein is CASHPGDGTQYF. CDR3 sequence (DNA): TGCGCCAGCCACCCAGGGGACGGGACCCAGTACTTC. The chain links TRBV5-1 to TRBJ2-5; D might be TRBD1 (6 bases). Deletions cut 7 bases from V and 7 bases from J, with 14 bases between. The CDR3 is made up of 12 amino acids. Germline values: CDR1 SGHRS, CDR2 YFSETQ.

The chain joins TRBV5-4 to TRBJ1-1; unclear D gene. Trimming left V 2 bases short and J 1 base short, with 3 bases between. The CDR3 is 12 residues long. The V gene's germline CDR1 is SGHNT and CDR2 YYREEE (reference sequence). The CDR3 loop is CASSLQNTEAFF. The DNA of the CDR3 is TGTGCCAGCAGCTTACAGAACACTGAAGCTTTCTTT.